This entry is about one T cell receptor beta chain. The antigen remains unidentified. CDR3 size: 15 residues. V dropped 5 bases and J dropped 5 bases, with 19 bases sitting between them. The germline gives CDR1 LNHDA, CDR2 SQIVND (reference sequence). These data belong to a study of lymphopenia after photon versus proton radiotherapy. Study-wide results and caveats: A bigger post-nadir fall in TCR diversity correlated inversely with survival time in deceased patients. Authors raise, but do not show, better survival with proton therapy. Post-nadir diversity loss with photons came from oligoclonal expansion, particularly CD8+ Temra cells. Under photons, naive T cells and diversity fell while effector/memory populations rose.

TCRdb's table, derived via immunoSEQ multiplex PCR, lists solely in-frame clones and lacks some. The profile shows 67,000 or so clones, over 70% of them singletons. The sample consisted of peripheral blood, taken from a patient treated with proton-based radiotherapy. The chain combines TRBV19 with TRBJ2-7; possible D gene TRBD1, 6 bases. This receptor was obtained from a man at least 80 years old with esophageal cancer. CDR3 protein: CASSPRDIPTHEQYF. Written as DNA, the CDR3 is TGTGCCAGTAGTCCCCGGGACATCCCGACCCACGAGCAGTACTTC.